This T cell receptor beta chain was obtained from a study of regulatory T cells in long-lasting Graves disease. Time point here: newly diagnosed GD, antithyroid drugs for less than 3 months. RNA from PBMCs was the source of the TCR library. Points on this clonotype: Antigen specificity is unknown.

Trimming pared 3 bases from V and 9 bases from J, leaving 12 bases between. Per germline, CDR1 DFQATT and CDR2 SNEGSKA (reference sequence). The CDR3 consists of 13 residues. Libraries of TCR beta came from iRepertoire HTBI primers plus Arm-PCR of CDR3 regions. TCRdb re-called the multiplex PCR reads with MiXCR, one entry per CDR3 protein. The table shows some 350,000 distinct CDR3 sequences, with 15% to 20% occurring only once. Study-wide results and caveats: The sample size was small, and this may have reduced accuracy.

A further study also used this sample, focusing on T cells in Graves' hyperthyroidism and ophthalmopathy. From that second work: Calling Graves' hyperthyroidism stable meant ophthalmopathy did not progress within 18 months.

This sample comprised peripheral blood mononuclear cells (PBMCs), obtained at new diagnosis, from a patient treated with antithyroid drugs. The source is a young woman with Graves disease. V and J are TRBV20-1 and TRBJ1-6, with D hard to call. The DNA of the CDR3 is TGCAGTGCTAGGGTAGGGCCGGTTTCACCCCTCCACTTT. Residues: CSARVGPVSPLHF.